This T cell receptor beta chain was documented in a study of CXCR3-negative and CXCR3-positive naive CD8 T cells (dated by TCRdb to 2018 to 2020). At the level of the whole study: Around 140 million TRB reads were obtained in total, roughly 1.5 +/- 0.3 million reads per library. Diversity and physicochemical repertoire analyses were performed on about 12 donors pooled from two independent experiments. For the TRBV-TRBJ cluster analysis, the naive subsets came from a handful of donors, while the memory cells came from 3 donors.

As for this clonotype: Its antigen is still unknown.

The CDR3 runs 15 amino acids, cysteine and phenylalanine included. No DNA is recorded. The germline V gene supplies CDR1 SGHDN and CDR2 FVKESK. Each CD8+ T cell subset was flow-sorted in triplicate, with 250,000 to 350,000 cells per subset placed directly into RLT lysis buffer. Peripheral blood mononuclear cells were isolated from buffy coats using standard density gradient centrifugation. Total RNA was extracted from sorted cells using an RNeasy Mini Kit. Sequencer: NextSeq 550. The Human TCR Profiling Kit (MiLaboratory) was used to prepare UMI-labeled 5' RACE TRB cDNA libraries. cDNA synthesis used the entire amount of extracted RNA, and PCR amplification then used the entire amount of cDNA produced. Libraries were prepared in parallel with an identical number of PCR cycles. As for the authors' bioinformatics: With a requirement of at least two reads per UMI, MIGEC and MiXCR extracted about 56,000 +/- 9,600 unique UMI-labeled TRB cDNA molecules per library. Each library averaged about 40,000 +/- 10,000 functional in-frame TRB CDR3 nucleotide clonotypes without stop codons. After downsampling to 5000 UMI-labeled TRB molecules per sample, diversity metrics such as normalized Shannon-Wiener and Chao1 were calculated in VDJtools. Clonotype-size-weighted physicochemical properties of the central five CDR3 residues (interaction energy, strength, volume and Kidera factor 4) were computed in VDJtools. TCRdb reprocessed the public reads and reports one entry per CDR3 protein sequence, without DNA. In this record, the V and J calls reflect TCRdb's handling and not the investigators' own analysis. This specimen's table enumerates about 43,000 distinct CDR3 sequences. Roughly 15% of the sample comes from the top ten.

The study at large found these results: Because surface CD5, which is linked to self-reactivity in mice, was comparable between the naive subsets, TCR interaction strength was also inferred from TRB CDR3 physicochemical properties. Both naive subsets had comparably high repertoire diversity, while memory CD8+ T cells had much lower repertoire diversity. Similar TRBV-TRBJ usage was shown by naive CXCR3-negative and CXCR3-positive cells from the same donor, whereas distinct patterns were shown by memory cells. Freshly isolated PBMCs were used for most assays because CXCR3 expression went down partially after cryopreservation.

The V and J segments used are TRBV14 and TRBJ1-2; with no DNA, the TCRdb D assignment of TRBD1 cannot be verified. The receptor comes from a human donor in good health. Some clones in this sample may be carry-over from other donors' samples. The specimen was memory CD8+ T cells from blood. The label giving this sample's cell subset or site can be read as: conventional CD8+ memory T cells (TMEM), sorted as controls. The CDR3 protein: CASSPRTGMGYGYTF.